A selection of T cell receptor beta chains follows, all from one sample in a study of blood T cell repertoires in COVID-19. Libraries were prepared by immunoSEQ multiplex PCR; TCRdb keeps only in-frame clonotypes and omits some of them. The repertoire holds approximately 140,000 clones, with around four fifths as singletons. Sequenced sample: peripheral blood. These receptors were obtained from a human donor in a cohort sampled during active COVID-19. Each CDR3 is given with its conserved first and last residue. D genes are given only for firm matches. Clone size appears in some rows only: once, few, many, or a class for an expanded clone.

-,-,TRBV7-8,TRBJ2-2,CASSLSLSSGTGELFF,TGTGCCAGCAGCTTGAGTCTCAGCAGCGGCACCGGGGAGCTGTTTTTT
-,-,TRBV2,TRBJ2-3,CASRVDYYTDTQYF,TGTGCCAGCAGGGTAGACTATTACACAGATACGCAGTATTTT
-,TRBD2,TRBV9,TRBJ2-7,CASSTSAAYEQYF,TGTGCCAGCAGTACTAGCGCTGCCTACGAGCAGTACTTC
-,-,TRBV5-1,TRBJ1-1,CASSLAGGINTEAFF,TGCGCCAGCAGCTTGGCGGGGGGGATAAACACTGAAGCTTTCTTT
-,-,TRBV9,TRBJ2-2,CASSVATAVAGELFF,TGTGCCAGCAGCGTAGCTACTGCTGTGGCCGGGGAGCTGTTTTTT
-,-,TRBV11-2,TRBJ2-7,CASSLLANEQYF,TGTGCCAGCAGCTTGCTAGCAAACGAGCAGTACTTC
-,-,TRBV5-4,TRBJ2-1,CASSLLSGVEQFF,TGTGCCAGCAGCTTATTATCCGGAGTTGAGCAGTTCTTC
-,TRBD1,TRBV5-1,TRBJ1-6,CASSWGVGQDNSPLHF,TGCGCCAGCAGCTGGGGGGTCGGACAGGATAATTCACCCCTCCACTTT
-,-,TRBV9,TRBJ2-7,CASSVGWGSPSYEQYF,TGTGCCAGCAGCGTAGGCTGGGGCAGCCCTTCCTACGAGCAGTACTTC
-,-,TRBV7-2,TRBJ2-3,CASSRYRGTDTQYF,TGTGCCAGCAGCCGCTACCGGGGTACAGATACGCAGTATTTT
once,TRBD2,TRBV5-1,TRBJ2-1,CASSLGSSGYNEQFF,TGCGCCAGCAGCTTGGGGTCTAGCGGTTACAATGAGCAGTTCTTC
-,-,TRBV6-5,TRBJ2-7,CASSTPSYEQYF,TGTGCCAGCAGTACTCCCTCCTACGAGCAGTACTTC
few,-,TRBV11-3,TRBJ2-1,CASSSLAPGEQFF,TGTGCCAGCAGCTCCTTAGCGCCTGGCGAGCAGTTCTTC
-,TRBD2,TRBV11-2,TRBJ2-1,CASRIAGGVYEQFF,TGTGCCAGCAGGATAGCGGGAGGAGTCTATGAGCAGTTCTTC
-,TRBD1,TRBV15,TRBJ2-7,CATSRGGTANEQYF,TGTGCCACCAGCAGAGGGGGGACAGCAAACGAGCAGTACTTC
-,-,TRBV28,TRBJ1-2,CASSTATYGYTF,TGTGCCAGCAGTACCGCCACTTATGGCTACACCTTC
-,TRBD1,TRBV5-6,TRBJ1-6,CASSVWTGRSNSPLHF,TGTGCCAGCAGCGTGTGGACAGGCCGAAGCAATTCACCCCTCCACTTT
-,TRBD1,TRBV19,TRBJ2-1,CASSIQGASYNEQFF,TGTGCCAGTAGTATACAGGGGGCATCCTACAATGAGCAGTTCTTC
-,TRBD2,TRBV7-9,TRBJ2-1,CASSFSGSWDEQFF,TGTGCCAGCAGCTTTAGCGGGAGTTGGGATGAGCAGTTCTTC
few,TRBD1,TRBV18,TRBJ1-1,CASHLGDRRETEAFF,TGTGCCAGCCACCTCGGGGACAGAAGGGAAACTGAAGCTTTCTTT
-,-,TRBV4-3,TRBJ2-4,CASSQMTENIQYF,TGCGCCAGCAGCCAAATGACAGAGAACATTCAGTACTTC
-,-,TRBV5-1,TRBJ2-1,CASRLEGREQFF,TGCGCCAGCAGACTAGAAGGCAGAGAGCAGTTCTTC
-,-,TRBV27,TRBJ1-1,CASSDFRGLTEAFF,TGTGCCAGCAGTGACTTCAGGGGTTTGACTGAAGCTTTCTTT
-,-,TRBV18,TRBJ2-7,CASSNGIFGAEQYF,TGTGCCAGCTCAAATGGGATTTTTGGGGCCGAGCAGTACTTC
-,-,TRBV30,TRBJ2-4,CAWSATGDRNIQYF,TGTGCCTGGAGTGCCACCGGTGACAGAAACATTCAGTACTTC
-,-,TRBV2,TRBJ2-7,CASRRGQNPSIEQYF,TGTGCCAGCAGGCGGGGACAGAACCCCTCTATCGAGCAGTACTTC
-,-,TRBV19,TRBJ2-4,CASMSGAKNIQYF,TGTGCCAGTATGTCGGGAGCCAAAAACATTCAGTACTTC
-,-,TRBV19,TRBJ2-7,CASSIGGSYEQYF,TGTGCCAGTAGTATAGGCGGCAGCTACGAGCAGTACTTC
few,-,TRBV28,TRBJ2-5,CASRPGGAETQYF,TGTGCCAGCAGACCTGGGGGGGCAGAGACCCAGTACTTC
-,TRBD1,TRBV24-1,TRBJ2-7,CATSDATGAHEQYF,TGTGCCACCAGTGATGCTACAGGGGCCCACGAGCAGTACTTC
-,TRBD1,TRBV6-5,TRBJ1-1,CASSYLTGGANTEAFF,TGTGCCAGCAGTTACTTGACAGGGGGTGCGAACACTGAAGCTTTCTTT
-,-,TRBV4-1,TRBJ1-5,CASSQVYSQPQHF,TGCGCCAGCAGCCAAGTATATTCTCAGCCCCAGCATTTT
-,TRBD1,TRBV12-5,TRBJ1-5,CASAEQGMGNQPQHF,TGTGCTAGTGCCGAACAGGGGATGGGCAATCAGCCCCAGCATTTT
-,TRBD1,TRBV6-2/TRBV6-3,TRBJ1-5,CASSEGQGGNQPQHF,TGTGCCAGCAGTGAGGGACAGGGGGGCAATCAGCCCCAGCATTTT
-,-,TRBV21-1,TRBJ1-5,CASSKWELHNQPQHF,TGTGCCAGCAGCAAATGGGAGTTACACAATCAGCCCCAGCATTTT
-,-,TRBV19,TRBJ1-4,CASSIDLSGNHEKLFF,TGTGCCAGTAGTATAGATCTTTCCGGGAACCATGAAAAACTGTTTTTT
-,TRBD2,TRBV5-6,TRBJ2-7,CASSSSGRAGYEQYF,TGTGCCAGCAGCTCAAGCGGGAGGGCCGGGTACGAGCAGTACTTC
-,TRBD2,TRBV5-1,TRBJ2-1,CASSTGTSGTNEQFF,TGCGCCAGCAGCACGGGGACTAGCGGGACTAATGAGCAGTTCTTC
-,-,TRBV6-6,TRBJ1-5,CASTGARQFNQPQHF,TGTGCCAGCACAGGCGCGCGACAGTTCAATCAGCCCCAGCATTTT